Reported below is one T cell receptor (beta chain). Its antigen specificity is not known. No much larger clone exists at a distance of one base, and base qualities are not known. Taken from cysteine to phenylalanine, the CDR3 has 15 residues. Only the CDR3 DNA stays, 45 bases, in frame from base 1. Deletion took 3 bases off V and 4 bases off J, with a span of 11 bases between the germline ends. CDR1 and CDR2, per the germline V gene, are SGHTS and YDEGEE. The data were taken from a study of lymphopenia after photon versus proton radiotherapy (dated by TCRdb to the late 2010s). Study-level background: In patients with gastrointestinal tumors who developed high-grade lymphopenia, the study compared the immunological effects of photon radiation therapy with those of proton radiation therapy. The cohort included roughly 20 patients with gastrointestinal tumors who developed lymphopenia after receiving either photon or proton therapy. The goal of the study was to characterize the differences between the two radiation modalities in how they affect the immune system.

Libraries came from the immunoSEQ multiplex PCR assay. Alongside multiparametric flow cytometry, deep sequencing of rearranged TCR beta loci was used to profile the T cell repertoires. The immuneACCESS repertoire file appears here via TCRdb, limited to in-frame rearrangements. These files lack a portion of the clones; in checked studies, under half of the deficit traces to unresolved V genes, and the cause of the others is not known. Within this sample are 60,000 to 75,000 clones, with around 88% of them counted one time only. The ten largest make up approximately 2.2% of the sample. The research as a whole found: Proton-treated patients stayed relatively stable during treatment, while photon-treated patients lost naive T cells and TCR diversity and gained effector/memory populations. The survival association was assessed only in patients who died, and the authors presented better survival with proton therapy as a possibility rather than a demonstrated result. Across the cohort, a larger post-nadir drop in TCR diversity was inversely correlated with overall survival time among patients who died. After the lymphocyte count nadir, oligoclonal expansion, especially of CD8+ Temra cells, was observed in photon-treated repertoires, and the drop in diversity was driven by this expansion.

Sequencing used peripheral blood, obtained from a patient treated with photon-based radiotherapy. The chain is made from TRBV5-8 and TRBJ1-6; D gene: possibly TRBD1, on 5 matching bases. The TCR originated in a man aged 40-49 years with gastric cancer. The DNA sequence is as follows: TGTGCCAGCAGCTCGGGACTGACTTATAATTCACCCCTCCACTTT. Translated, it gives CASSSGLTYNSPLHF.